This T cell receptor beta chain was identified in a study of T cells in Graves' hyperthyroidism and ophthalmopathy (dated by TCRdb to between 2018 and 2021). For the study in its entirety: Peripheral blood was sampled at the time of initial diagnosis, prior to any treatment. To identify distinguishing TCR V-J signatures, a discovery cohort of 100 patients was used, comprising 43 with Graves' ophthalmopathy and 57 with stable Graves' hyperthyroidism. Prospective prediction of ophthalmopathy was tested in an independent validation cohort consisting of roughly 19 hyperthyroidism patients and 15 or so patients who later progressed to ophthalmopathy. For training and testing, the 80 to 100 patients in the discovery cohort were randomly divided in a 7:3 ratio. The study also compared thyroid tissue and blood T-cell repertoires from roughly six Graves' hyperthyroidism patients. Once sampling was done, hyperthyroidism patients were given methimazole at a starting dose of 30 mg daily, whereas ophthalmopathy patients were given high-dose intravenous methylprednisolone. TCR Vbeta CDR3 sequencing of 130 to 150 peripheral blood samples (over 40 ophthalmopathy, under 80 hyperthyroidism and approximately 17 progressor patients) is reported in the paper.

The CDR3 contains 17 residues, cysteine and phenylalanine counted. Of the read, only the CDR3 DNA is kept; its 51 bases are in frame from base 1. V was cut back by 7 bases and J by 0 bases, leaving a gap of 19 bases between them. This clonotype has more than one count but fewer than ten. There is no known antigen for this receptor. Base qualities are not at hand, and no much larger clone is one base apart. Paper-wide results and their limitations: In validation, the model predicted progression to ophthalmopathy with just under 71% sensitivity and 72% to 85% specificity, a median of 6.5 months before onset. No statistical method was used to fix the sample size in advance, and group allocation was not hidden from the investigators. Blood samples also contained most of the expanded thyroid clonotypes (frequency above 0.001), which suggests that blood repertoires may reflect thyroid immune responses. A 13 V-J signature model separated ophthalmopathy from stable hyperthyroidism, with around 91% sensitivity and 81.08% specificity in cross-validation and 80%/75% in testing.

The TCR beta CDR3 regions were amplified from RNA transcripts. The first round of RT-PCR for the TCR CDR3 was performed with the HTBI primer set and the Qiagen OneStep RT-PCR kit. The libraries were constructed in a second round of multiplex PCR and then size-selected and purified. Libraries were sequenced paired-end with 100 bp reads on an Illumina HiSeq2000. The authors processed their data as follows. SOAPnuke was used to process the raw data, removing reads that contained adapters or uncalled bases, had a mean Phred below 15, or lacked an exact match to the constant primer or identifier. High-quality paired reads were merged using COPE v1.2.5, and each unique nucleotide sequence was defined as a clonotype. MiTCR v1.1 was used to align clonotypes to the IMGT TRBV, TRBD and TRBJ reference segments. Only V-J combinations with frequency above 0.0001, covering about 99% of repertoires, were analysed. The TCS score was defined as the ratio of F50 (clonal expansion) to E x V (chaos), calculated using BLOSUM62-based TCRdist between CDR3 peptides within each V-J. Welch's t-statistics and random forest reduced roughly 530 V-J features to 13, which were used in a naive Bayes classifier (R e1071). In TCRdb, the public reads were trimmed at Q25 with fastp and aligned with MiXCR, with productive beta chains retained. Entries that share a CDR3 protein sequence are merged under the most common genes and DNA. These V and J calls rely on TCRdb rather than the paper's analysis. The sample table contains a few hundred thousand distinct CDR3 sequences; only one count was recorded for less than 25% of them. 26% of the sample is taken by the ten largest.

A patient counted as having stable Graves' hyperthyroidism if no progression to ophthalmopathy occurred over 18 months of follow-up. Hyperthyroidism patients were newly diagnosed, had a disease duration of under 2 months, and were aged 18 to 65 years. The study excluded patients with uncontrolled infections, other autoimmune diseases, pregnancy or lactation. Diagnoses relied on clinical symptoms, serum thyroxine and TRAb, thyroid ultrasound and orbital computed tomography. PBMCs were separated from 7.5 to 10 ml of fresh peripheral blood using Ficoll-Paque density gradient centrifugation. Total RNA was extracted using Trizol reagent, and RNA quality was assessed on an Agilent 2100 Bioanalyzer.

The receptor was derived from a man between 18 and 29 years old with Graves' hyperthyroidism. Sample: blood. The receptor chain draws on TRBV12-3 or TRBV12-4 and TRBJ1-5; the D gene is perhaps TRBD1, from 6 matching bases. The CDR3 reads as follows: CASTGRGQKYSNQPQHF. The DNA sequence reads TGTGCCAGCACAGGCAGGGGACAAAAATATAGCAATCAGCCCCAGCATTTT.